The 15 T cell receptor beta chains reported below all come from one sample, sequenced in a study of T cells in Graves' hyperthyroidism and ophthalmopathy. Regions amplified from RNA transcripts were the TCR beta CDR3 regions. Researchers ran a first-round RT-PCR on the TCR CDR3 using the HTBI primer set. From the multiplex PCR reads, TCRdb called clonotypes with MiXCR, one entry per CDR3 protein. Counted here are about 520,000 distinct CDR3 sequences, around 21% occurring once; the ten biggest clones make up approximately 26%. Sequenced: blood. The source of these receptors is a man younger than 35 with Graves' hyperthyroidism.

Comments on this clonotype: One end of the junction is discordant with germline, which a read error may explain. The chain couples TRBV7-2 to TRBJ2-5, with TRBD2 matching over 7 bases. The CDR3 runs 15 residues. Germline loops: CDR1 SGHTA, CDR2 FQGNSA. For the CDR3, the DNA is TGTGCCAGCAGCCTGGGGGGGGGTAAAAGGGAGACCCAGCACTTC. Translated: CASSLGGGKRETQHF.

The CDR3 nucleotides read TGCAGTGCCTTTCCACTAGCGTGGGGAGAGACCCAGTACTTC. Translating it yields CSAFPLAWGETQYF. The chain recombines TRBV20-1 with TRBJ2-5, with 7 bases aligning to TRBD2. Germline V gene sequence: CDR1 DFQATT, CDR2 SNEGSKA (reference sequence). The CDR3 covers 14 residues. Trimming removed 6 bases from V and 4 bases from J; junction bases left unmatched: 11.

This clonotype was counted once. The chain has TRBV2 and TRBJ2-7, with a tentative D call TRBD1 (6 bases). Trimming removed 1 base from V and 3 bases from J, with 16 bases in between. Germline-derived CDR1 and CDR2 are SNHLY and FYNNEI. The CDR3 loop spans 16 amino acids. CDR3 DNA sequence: TGTGCCAGCAGTGAAGTTGGCAGGGGTGGCGGCTACGAGCAGTACGTC. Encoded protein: CASSEVGRGGGYEQYV.

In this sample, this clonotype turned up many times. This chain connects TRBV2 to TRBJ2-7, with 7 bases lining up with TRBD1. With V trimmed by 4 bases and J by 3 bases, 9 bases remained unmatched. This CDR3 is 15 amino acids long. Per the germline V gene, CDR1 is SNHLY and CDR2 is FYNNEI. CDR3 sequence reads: CASSADPGQSYEQYF. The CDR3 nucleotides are TGTGCCAGCAGTGCGGACCCGGGACAGAGCTACGAGCAGTACTTC.

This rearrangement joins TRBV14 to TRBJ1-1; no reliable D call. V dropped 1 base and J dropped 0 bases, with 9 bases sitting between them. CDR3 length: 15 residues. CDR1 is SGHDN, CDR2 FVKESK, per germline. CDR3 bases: TGTGCCAGCAGCCAAGTCAGACTGCTGAACACTGAAGCTTTCTTT. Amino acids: CASSQVRLLNTEAFF.

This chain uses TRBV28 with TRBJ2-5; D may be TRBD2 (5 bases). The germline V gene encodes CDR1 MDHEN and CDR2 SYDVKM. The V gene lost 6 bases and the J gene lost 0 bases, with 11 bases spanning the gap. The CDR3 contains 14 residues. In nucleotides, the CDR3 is TGTGCCAGCAGCCACCACGGGAACCAAGAGACCCAGTACTTC. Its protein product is CASSHHGNQETQYF.

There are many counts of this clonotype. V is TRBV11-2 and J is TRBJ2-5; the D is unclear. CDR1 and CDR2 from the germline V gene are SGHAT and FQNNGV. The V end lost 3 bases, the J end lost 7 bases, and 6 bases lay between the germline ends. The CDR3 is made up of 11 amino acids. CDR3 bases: TGTGCCAGCAGCTTTCCCGGGACCCAGTACTTC. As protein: CASSFPGTQYF.

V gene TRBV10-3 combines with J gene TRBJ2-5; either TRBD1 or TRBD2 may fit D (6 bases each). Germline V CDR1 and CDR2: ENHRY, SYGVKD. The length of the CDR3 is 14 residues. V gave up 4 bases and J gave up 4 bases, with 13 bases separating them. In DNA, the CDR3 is TGTGCCATCAGTGGACAGGAGGGGGGAGAGACCCAGTACTTC. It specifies CAISGQEGGETQYF.

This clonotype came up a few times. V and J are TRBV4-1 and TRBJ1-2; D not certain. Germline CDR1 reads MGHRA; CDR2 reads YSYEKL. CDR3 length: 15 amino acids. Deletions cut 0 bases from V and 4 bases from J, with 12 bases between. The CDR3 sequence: CASSQEAAGVYGYTF. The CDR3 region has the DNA TGCGCCAGCAGCCAAGAAGCGGCAGGCGTCTATGGCTACACCTTC.

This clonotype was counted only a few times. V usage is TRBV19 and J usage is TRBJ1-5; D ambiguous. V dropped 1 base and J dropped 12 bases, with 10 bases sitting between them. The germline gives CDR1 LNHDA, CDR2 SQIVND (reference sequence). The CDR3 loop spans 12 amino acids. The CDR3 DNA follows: TGTGCCAGTAGTATAGGGTACGGGGTCCAGCATTTT. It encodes CASSIGYGVQHF.

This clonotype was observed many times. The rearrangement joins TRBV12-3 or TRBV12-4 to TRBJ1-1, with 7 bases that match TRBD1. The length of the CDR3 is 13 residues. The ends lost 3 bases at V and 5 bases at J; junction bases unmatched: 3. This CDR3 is CASSLDRRTEAFF. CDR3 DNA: TGTGCCAGCAGTTTGGACAGGAGGACTGAAGCTTTCTTT.

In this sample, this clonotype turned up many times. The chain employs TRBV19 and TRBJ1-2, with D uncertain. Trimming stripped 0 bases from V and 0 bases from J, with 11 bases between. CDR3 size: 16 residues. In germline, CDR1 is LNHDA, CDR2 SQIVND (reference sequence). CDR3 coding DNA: TGTGCCAGTAGTATAGAAGAAGCGGTTGCTAACTATGGCTACACCTTC. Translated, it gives CASSIEEAVANYGYTF.

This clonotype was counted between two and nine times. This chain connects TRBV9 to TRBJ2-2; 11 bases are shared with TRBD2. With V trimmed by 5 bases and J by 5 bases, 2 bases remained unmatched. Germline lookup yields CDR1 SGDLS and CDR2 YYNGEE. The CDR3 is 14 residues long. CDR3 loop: CASRASGGTGELFF. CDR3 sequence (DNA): TGTGCCAGCAGGGCTAGCGGGGGGACCGGGGAGCTGTTTTTT. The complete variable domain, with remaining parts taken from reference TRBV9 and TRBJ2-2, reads DSGVTQTPKHLITATGQRVTLRCSPRSGDLSVYWYQQSLDQGLQFLIQYYNGEERAKGNILERFSAQQFPDLHSELNLSSLELGDSALYFCASRASGGTGELFFGEGSRLTVL.

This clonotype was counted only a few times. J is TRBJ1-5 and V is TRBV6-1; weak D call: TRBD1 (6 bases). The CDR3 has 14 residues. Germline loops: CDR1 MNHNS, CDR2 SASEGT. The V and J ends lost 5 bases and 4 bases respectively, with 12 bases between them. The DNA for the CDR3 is TGTGCCAGCAGTCAGGGACATATAAATCAGCCCCAGCATTTT. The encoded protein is CASSQGHINQPQHF.

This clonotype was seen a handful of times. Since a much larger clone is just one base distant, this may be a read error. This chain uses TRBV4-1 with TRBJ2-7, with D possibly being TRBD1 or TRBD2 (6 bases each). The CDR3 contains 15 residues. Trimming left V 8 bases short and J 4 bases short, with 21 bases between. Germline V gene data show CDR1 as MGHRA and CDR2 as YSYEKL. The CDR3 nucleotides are TGCGCCAGCTGCATAGCGGACAGATCCCCTTACGAGCAGTACTTC. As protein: CASCIADRSPYEQYF.